These 6 T cell receptor beta chains originate from one sample sequenced in a study of CD8+CD57+ T cells in acquired aplastic anemia. Profiles of TCR beta VDJ and CDR3 were generated from a genomic DNA template. TCRdb analysed the reads with MiXCR anew, one entry per CDR3 protein. The profile shows approximately 130,000 distinct CDR3 sequences, less than 45% of them singletons. Sequencing was performed on sorted CD4+, CD8+, or CD8+CD57+ T cells (not recorded which) from PBMCs. The origin of the receptors is a human donor in good health, serving as a control.

This clonotype has only one observation. A much larger clonotype is one base distant, so this may be a read error. The rearrangement uses TRBV11-3 and TRBJ2-2; no reliable D call. V lost 1 base and J lost 6, with 12 bases in between. The CDR3 covers 15 residues. The germline gives CDR1 SGHNT, CDR2 YENEEA. CDR3 DNA sequence: TGTGCCAGCAGCTTAGGGGGTAGAACTGCCGGGGAGCTGTTTTTT. Its translation: CASSLGGRTAGELFF.

V and J are TRBV3-1 and TRBJ1-6; 8 nucleotides align to TRBD1. Germline CDR1 LGHDT, CDR2 YNNKEL (reference sequence). Trimming at V came to 4 bases and at J to 12 bases, leaving 11 bases not matched to a gene. This CDR3 contains 15 residues. CDR3 DNA: TGTGCCAGCAGCCCCGAGGGACAGGCAGGGGGACCCCTCCACTTT. It codes for CASSPEGQAGGPLHF.

V gene TRBV7-6 combines with J gene TRBJ1-6, with 9 nucleotides matching TRBD1. This CDR3 contains 15 residues. CDR1 and CDR2 (germline): SGHVS, FNYEAQ. Losses at the gene ends were 5 bases for V and 7 bases for J; bases not matched to a gene: 6. The CDR3 reads CASSTNGQGNSPLHF. CDR3 in DNA: TGTGCCAGCAGCACAAATGGACAGGGGAATTCACCCCTCCACTTT.

There are a few counts of this clonotype. The V call is TRBV6-1, the J call TRBJ2-1; weak D call: TRBD1 (6 bases). The CDR3 loop spans 14 amino acids. The V end lost 5 bases, the J end lost 6 bases, and 14 bases lay between the germline ends. Germline V lookup: CDR1 MNHNS, CDR2 SASEGT. DNA for the CDR3: TGTGCCAGCAGTCCCCAGGGGAAGGGCAATGAGCAGTTCTTC. It specifies CASSPQGKGNEQFF.

This clonotype was seen ten or more times. The chain is built from TRBV18 and TRBJ2-7; D tentatively fits TRBD1 or TRBD2 (5 bases each). Trimming cost V 1 base and J 7 bases, with 14 bases left between them. There are 14 residues in the CDR3. Germline V gene lookup returns CDR1 KGHSH and CDR2 LQKENI. Here the CDR3 reads CASSPRDPGEEQYF. DNA for the CDR3: TGTGCCAGCTCACCACGGGACCCCGGAGAGGAGCAGTACTTC.

The rearrangement links TRBV18 to TRBJ1-1, with D possibly TRBD1 on 5 matching bases. Germline CDR1 KGHSH, CDR2 LQKENI. The CDR3 has 15 residues. V shed 3 bases and J shed 0 bases, with 11 bases lying between them. CDR3 sequence: CASSPGAQMNTEAFF. The CDR3 DNA reads as TGTGCCAGCTCACCCGGGGCGCAGATGAACACTGAAGCTTTCTTT.